This T cell receptor (beta chain) is drawn from a study of T cell repertoires in cytomegalovirus infection. Study context: Public TCR beta signature analysis indicated the presence of both CMV infection and matching HLA type.

The study's findings and limits: The ex vivo response was dominated by HLA-C-restricted CMV-specific TCR beta clonotypes.

At least ten counts were recorded for this clonotype. The antigen is unknown. TCRdb analysed the reads with MiXCR anew, one entry per CDR3 protein. The sample has roughly 500,000 distinct CDR3 sequences; approximately 16% are singletons. CDR1 and CDR2 (germline): SGHVS, FQNEAQ. The trim removed 3 bases at V and 5 bases at J, leaving 19 bases unmatched. The CDR3 totals 19 residues. Material for sequencing was CD8+ T cells from PBMCs. The genes are TRBV7-8 and TRBJ2-1; 7 bases fit TRBD2. The origin of this receptor is a human donor in good health (CMV status not recorded). Some clones in this sample may be carry-over from other donors' samples. The CDR3 loop is CASSFGEGMEMGRDNEQFF. CDR3 nucleotide sequence: TGTGCCAGCAGCTTCGGGGAGGGAATGGAGATGGGGAGAGACAATGAGCAGTTCTTC.